The 24 T cell receptor beta chains below all came from one sample that was sequenced in a study of CD8+ T cells in alopecia areata. Regarding treatment: oral pan-JAK inhibitor, 5-10 mg twice daily. RNA was extracted and reverse transcribed into cDNA as the sequencing template. TCRdb's copy holds only in-frame clones and misses some; the assay was immunoSEQ multiplex PCR. The table has approximately 130,000 clones, 60% to 65% seen once. Sample: CD4+ T cells sorted from blood, taken at week 4, from a patient treated with tofacitinib. These receptors were collected from a human donor with alopecia areata.

V gene TRBV6-6 combines with J gene TRBJ1-5; weak D call: TRBD1 (5 bases). Germline assignment: CDR1 MNHNY and CDR2 SVGAGI (reference sequence). The CDR3 covers 13 residues. V was trimmed by 6 bases and J by 3 bases, leaving 9 bases between them. The DNA of the CDR3 is TGTGCCAGCAGCCCCGGGGCCAATCAGCCCCAGCATTTT. Translated, it gives CASSPGANQPQHF.

J is TRBJ2-5 and V is TRBV30, with 8 nucleotides matching TRBD2. CDR1 GTSNPN and CDR2 SVGIG come from the germline V gene (reference sequence). V dropped 4 bases and J dropped 8; count of bases not matched to a gene: 9. There are 13 residues in the CDR3. CDR3 DNA: TGTGCCTGGATGGCGCGGGGGGCACTAACCCAGTACTTC. It yields the protein CAWMARGALTQYF.

The chain couples TRBV2 to TRBJ1-1, with D hard to call. CDR1 is SNHLY and CDR2 is FYNNEI in the germline V gene. This CDR3 is 13 amino acids long. V lost 5 bases to trimming and J lost 5 bases, with 12 bases between them. CDR3 in amino acids: CASSRGGWTEAFF. In nucleotides, the CDR3 is TGTGCCAGCAGTAGAGGAGGCTGGACTGAAGCTTTCTTT.

V is TRBV7-9 and J is TRBJ1-5; 11 bases fit TRBD1. The CDR3 spans 18 residues. Germline V gene data show CDR1 as SEHNR and CDR2 as FQNEAQ (reference sequence). The ends lost 4 bases at V and 1 base at J; junction bases unmatched: 9. The CDR3 nucleotides are TGTGCCAGCAGCTCAGGACAGGGGGCGATAGGAAGCAATCAGCCCCAGCATTTT. This encodes CASSSGQGAIGSNQPQHF.

The rearrangement links TRBV29-1 to TRBJ2-7, with D possibly TRBD2 on 5 matching bases. In germline, CDR1 is SQVTM, CDR2 ANQGSEA. Trimming removed 4 bases at V and 3 bases at J, with 13 bases between. There are 13 residues in the CDR3. In DNA, the CDR3 is TGCAGCGTTGCCCAGGACTGGTACTACGAGCAGTACTTC. Its protein product is CSVAQDWYYEQYF.

This clone was seen more than once but under ten times. This chain joins TRBV19 and TRBJ1-6, with D unresolved. V lost 9 bases to trimming and J lost 9 bases, with 12 bases between them. The CDR3 spans 12 residues. Germline CDR1 LNHDA, CDR2 SQIVND (reference sequence). The CDR3 reads CASRIGVSPLHF. Written as DNA, the CDR3 is TGTGCCAGCCGTATCGGGGTTTCACCCCTCCACTTT.

The chain uses TRBV7-2 and TRBJ2-1; 9 bases align to TRBD2. Germline lookup yields CDR1 SGHTA and CDR2 FQGNSA. The junction had 5 bases not matched to a gene; V was cut back by 1 base and J by 13 bases. This CDR3 has 13 amino acids. CDR3 nucleotide sequence: TGTGCCAGCAGCTTAGGAGGTCTAGCGGGACAGTTCTTC. Translated, it gives CASSLGGLAGQFF.

The chain recombines TRBV27 with TRBJ2-7, with D perhaps TRBD1 (5 bases). Germline CDR1 MNHEY, CDR2 SMNVEV (reference sequence). The CDR3 is 12 residues long. Trimming left V 5 bases short and J 5 bases short, with 10 bases between. The CDR3 region is CASSNEGDEQYF. The CDR3 nucleotides are TGTGCCAGCAGTAACGAAGGGGACGAGCAGTACTTC.

This clone was observed a handful of times. V is TRBV11-2 and J is TRBJ1-1; TRBD1 is a possible D gene (5 bases). The CDR3 spans 14 residues. V lost 5 bases to trimming and J lost 1 base, with 11 bases between them. CDR1 is SGHAT and CDR2 is FQNNGV in the germline V gene. The CDR3 nucleotides read TGTGCCAGCAGCCCCGGTAGGGGGAACACTGAAGCTTTCTTT. This encodes CASSPGRGNTEAFF.

This clone was counted between two and nine times. V usage is TRBV25-1 and J usage is TRBJ2-3; maybe TRBD1 (5 bases). The CDR3 spans 14 residues. Germline CDR1 and CDR2: MGHDK and SYGVNS. V was shortened by 4 bases and J by 4 bases, with 12 bases between the two germline ends. DNA of the CDR3: TGTGCCAGCAGTGGAGTGGGGCGCGCAGATACGCAGTATTTT. Protein sequence: CASSGVGRADTQYF.

The V and J genes are TRBV6-5 and TRBJ1-1, with 8 bases fitting TRBD1. This CDR3 has 13 amino acids. V was pared by 10 bases and J by 8 bases, with 12 bases of the junction left unmatched. The germline V gene has CDR1 MNHEY and CDR2 SVGAGI. The CDR3 loop is CATLVPGQEEAFF. CDR3 in DNA: TGTGCCACCCTTGTGCCGGGACAGGAGGAAGCTTTCTTT.

This chain uses TRBV6-5 with TRBJ2-1, with 9 bases fitting TRBD1. V trimming: 5 bases; J trimming: 12 bases; junction bases outside the gene matches: 5. The CDR3 is made up of 12 amino acids. CDR1 and CDR2 (germline): MNHEY, SVGAGI. Here the CDR3 reads CASSNRGLGQFF. CDR3 DNA sequence: TGTGCCAGCAGTAACAGGGGGCTGGGGCAGTTCTTC.

The chain is built from TRBV29-1 and TRBJ2-5; D remains ambiguous. Trimming took 0 bases from V and 4 from J, leaving 3 bases between them. The CDR3 extends over 11 amino acids. The germline gives CDR1 SQVTM, CDR2 ANQGSEA. The DNA for the CDR3 is TGCAGCGTTGAAGATGGAGAGACCCAGTACTTC. It codes for CSVEDGETQYF.

This chain links TRBV9 with TRBJ2-7; no reliable D call. The CDR3 is 13 residues long. Germline assignment: CDR1 SGDLS and CDR2 YYNGEE. V was clipped by 0 bases and J by 7 bases, with 11 bases between them. DNA for the CDR3: TGTGCCAGCAGCGTAGGGGTGGGGTCAGAGCAGTACTTC. Residues: CASSVGVGSEQYF.

This clone was observed a handful of times. V and J are TRBV30 and TRBJ1-6; no reliable D call. The CDR3 covers 14 residues. V was trimmed by 0 bases and J by 9 bases, leaving 12 bases between them. Germline V gene data show CDR1 as GTSNPN and CDR2 as SVGIG (reference sequence). The CDR3 spells CAWSVRGVSSPLHF. Here the CDR3 DNA reads TGTGCCTGGAGTGTACGCGGGGTGAGTTCACCCCTCCACTTT.

The chain links TRBV15 to TRBJ2-7; 9 positions match TRBD2. The CDR3 runs 16 residues. Germline CDR1 reads LNHNV; CDR2 reads YYDKDF (reference sequence). With V trimmed by 0 bases and J by 6 bases, 9 bases remained unmatched. The CDR3 DNA follows: TGTGCCACCAGCAGAGATGGTCGGCGAGCGGGAGGCGAGCAGTACTTC. Protein product: CATSRDGRRAGGEQYF.

The V gene is TRBV4-2, the J gene TRBJ1-2; 7 nucleotides line up with TRBD1. Germline loops: CDR1 LGHNA, CDR2 YNFKEQ. V was clipped by 0 bases and J by 3 bases; unmatched bases: 16. This CDR3 contains 19 residues. The chain's CDR3 is CASSQEGLRVGQQHYGYTF. CDR3 coding DNA: TGTGCCAGCAGCCAAGAAGGTTTAAGGGTGGGACAGCAGCACTATGGCTACACCTTC.

This clone was counted once. The chain combines TRBV5-1 with TRBJ2-1; D not resolved. The germline CDR1 and CDR2 sequences are SGHRS and YFSETQ. The germline V and J ends were trimmed by 1 base and 4 bases, with 18 bases remaining between them. The CDR3 runs to 17 residues. The DNA for the CDR3 is TGCGCCAGCAGCTTGCGTGCCTCACCCCTGGAGTACAATGAGCAGTTCTTC. Translating gives CASSLRASPLEYNEQFF.

J is TRBJ2-5 and V is TRBV11-2; D call uncertain. Germline CDR1 and CDR2: SGHAT and FQNNGV. The CDR3 has 13 residues. V gave up 5 bases and J gave up 9 bases, with 16 bases separating them. CDR3 nucleotides: TGTGCCAGCAGCGTCCAGGACGGAATGGCCCAGTACTTC. It yields the protein CASSVQDGMAQYF.

The chain carries TRBV29-1 and TRBJ2-4, with D maybe TRBD1 (5 bases). The length of the CDR3 is 13 residues. Trimming pared 1 base from V and 7 bases from J, leaving 11 bases between. Germline V gene sequence: CDR1 SQVTM, CDR2 ANQGSEA. The CDR3: CSVEVGQGNIQYF. CDR3 DNA sequence: TGCAGCGTTGAAGTGGGGCAGGGCAACATTCAGTACTTC.

The chain couples TRBV5-1 to TRBJ2-5, with D possibly matching TRBD2 (5 bases). The CDR3 is 14 amino acids. Trimming took off 0 bases at V and 2 bases at J, with 8 bases between the two ends. Looked up from germline, CDR1 is SGHRS and CDR2 is YFSETQ. CDR3 nucleotides: TGCGCCAGCAGCTTGGCCGGGGTGCAAGAGACCCAGTACTTC. Amino acids: CASSLAGVQETQYF.

This chain uses TRBV6-6 with TRBJ1-1; weak D call: TRBD1 (5 bases). CDR3 length equals 14 residues. Deletions cut 6 bases from V and 3 bases from J, with 14 bases between. Germline CDR1 MNHNY, CDR2 SVGAGI (reference sequence). In DNA, the CDR3 is TGTGCCAGCAGCTTAGGGGTTTTAGACACTGAAGCTTTCTTT. This codes for CASSLGVLDTEAFF.

This chain connects TRBV11-2 to TRBJ2-3; D call uncertain. Between the trimmed V and J ends, which lost 4 bases and 5 bases, there was a span of 7 bases. The germline V gene has CDR1 SGHAT and CDR2 FQNNGV. This CDR3 is built from 12 residues. Written as DNA, the CDR3 is TGTGCCAGCAGCTCACCGAGAGATACGCAGTATTTT. Amino acid sequence: CASSSPRDTQYF.

V gene TRBV20-1 combines with J gene TRBJ2-1; D is unclear. This CDR3 is 10 amino acids long. V shed 3 bases and J shed 5 bases, with 2 bases lying between them. Germline lookup yields CDR1 DFQATT and CDR2 SNEGSKA (reference sequence). The CDR3 protein is CSASHNEQFF. DNA for the CDR3: TGCAGTGCTAGCCACAATGAGCAGTTCTTC.